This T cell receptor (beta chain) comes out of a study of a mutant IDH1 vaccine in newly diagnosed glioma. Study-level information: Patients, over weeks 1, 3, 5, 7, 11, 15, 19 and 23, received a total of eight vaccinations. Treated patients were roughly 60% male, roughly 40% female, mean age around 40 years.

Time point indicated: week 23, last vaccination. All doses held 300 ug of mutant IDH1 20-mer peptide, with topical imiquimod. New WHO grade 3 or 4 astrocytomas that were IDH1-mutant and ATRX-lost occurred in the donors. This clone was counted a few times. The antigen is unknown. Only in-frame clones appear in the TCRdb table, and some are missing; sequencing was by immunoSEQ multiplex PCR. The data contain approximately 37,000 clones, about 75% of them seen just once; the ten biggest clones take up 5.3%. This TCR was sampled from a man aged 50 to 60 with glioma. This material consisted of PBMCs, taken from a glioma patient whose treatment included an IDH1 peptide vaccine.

The CDR3 loop reads CASSTTSTDTQYF. The CDR3 nucleotides read TGTGCCAGTAGTACGACCAGCACAGATACGCAGTATTTT. The J gene is TRBJ2-3, the V gene TRBV19; D unclear. V was trimmed by 4 bases and J by 0 bases, leaving 5 bases between them. This CDR3 has 13 amino acids. Germline-derived CDR1 and CDR2 are LNHDA and SQIVND (reference sequence).